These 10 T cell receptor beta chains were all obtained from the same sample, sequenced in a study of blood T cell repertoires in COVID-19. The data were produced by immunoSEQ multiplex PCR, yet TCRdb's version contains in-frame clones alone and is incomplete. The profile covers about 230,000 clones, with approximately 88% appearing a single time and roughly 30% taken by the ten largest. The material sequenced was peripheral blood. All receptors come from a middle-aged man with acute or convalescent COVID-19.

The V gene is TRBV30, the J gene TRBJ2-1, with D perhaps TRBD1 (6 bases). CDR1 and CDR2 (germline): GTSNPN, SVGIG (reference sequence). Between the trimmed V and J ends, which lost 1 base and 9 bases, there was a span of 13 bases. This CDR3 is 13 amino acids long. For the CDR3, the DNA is TGTGCCTGGAGTGCTCTCAGGGGTACTGAGCAGTTCTTC. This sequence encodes CAWSALRGTEQFF.

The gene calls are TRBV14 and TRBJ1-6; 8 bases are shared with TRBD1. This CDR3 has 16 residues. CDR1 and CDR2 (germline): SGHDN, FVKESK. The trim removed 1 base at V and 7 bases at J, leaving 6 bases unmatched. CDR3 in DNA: TGTGCCAGCAGCCAAGGGCGGACAGGGAACAATTCACCCCTCCACTTT. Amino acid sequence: CASSQGRTGNNSPLHF.

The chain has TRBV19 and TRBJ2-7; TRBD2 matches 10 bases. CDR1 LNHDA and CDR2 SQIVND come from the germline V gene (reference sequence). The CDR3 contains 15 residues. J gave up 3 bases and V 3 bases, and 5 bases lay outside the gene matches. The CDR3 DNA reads TGTGCCAGTAGTATTAGACTAGCGGGTTTCTACGAGCAGTACTTC. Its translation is CASSIRLAGFYEQYF.

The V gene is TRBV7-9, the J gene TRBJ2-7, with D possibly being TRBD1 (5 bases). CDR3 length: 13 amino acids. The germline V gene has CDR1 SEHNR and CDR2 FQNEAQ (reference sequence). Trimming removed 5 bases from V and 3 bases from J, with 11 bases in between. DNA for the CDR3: TGTGCCAGCAGCACAGGACCTTTCTACGAGCAGTACTTC. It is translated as CASSTGPFYEQYF.

The CDR3 DNA follows: TGTGCCAGTAGTATCCCCGGGAACTATGGCTACACCTTC. It translates to CASSIPGNYGYTF. This chain joins TRBV19 and TRBJ1-2, with D uncertain. This CDR3 has 13 residues. Trimming took 3 bases from V and 2 from J, leaving 7 bases between them. The germline gives CDR1 LNHDA, CDR2 SQIVND (reference sequence).

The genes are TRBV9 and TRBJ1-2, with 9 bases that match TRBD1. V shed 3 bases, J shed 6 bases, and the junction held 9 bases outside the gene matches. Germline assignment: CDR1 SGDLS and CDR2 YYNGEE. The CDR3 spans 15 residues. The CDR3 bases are TGTGCCAGCAGCGCCTACGGACAGGGGCCGGATGGCTACACCTTC. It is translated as CASSAYGQGPDGYTF. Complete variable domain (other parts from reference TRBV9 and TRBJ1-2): DSGVTQTPKHLITATGQRVTLRCSPRSGDLSVYWYQQSLDQGLQFLIQYYNGEERAKGNILERFSAQQFPDLHSELNLSSLELGDSALYFCASSAYGQGPDGYTFGSGTRLTVV.

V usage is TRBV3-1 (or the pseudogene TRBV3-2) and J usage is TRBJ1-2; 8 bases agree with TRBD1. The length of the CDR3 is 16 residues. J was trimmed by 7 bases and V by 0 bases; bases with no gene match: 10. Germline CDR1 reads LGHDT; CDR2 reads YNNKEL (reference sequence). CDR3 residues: CASSQDLLRGLGGYTF. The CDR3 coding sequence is TGTGCCAGCAGCCAAGATCTCCTCAGGGGGCTGGGTGGCTACACCTTC.

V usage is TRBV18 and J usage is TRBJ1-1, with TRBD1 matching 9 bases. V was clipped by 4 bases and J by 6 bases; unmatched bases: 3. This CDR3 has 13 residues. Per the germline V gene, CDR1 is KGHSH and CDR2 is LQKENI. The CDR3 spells CASSLTGGAEAFF. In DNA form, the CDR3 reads TGTGCCAGCTCACTGACAGGGGGGGCTGAAGCTTTCTTT.

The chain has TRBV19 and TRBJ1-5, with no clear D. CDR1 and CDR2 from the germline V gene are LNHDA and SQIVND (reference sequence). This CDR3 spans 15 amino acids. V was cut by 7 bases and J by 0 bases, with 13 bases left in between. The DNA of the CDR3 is TGTGCCAGTAAGACACCATCATATAGCAATCAGCCCCAGCATTTT. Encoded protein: CASKTPSYSNQPQHF.

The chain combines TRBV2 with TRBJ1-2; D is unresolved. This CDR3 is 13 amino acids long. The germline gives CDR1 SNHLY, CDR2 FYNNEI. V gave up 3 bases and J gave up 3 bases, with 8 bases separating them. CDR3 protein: CASSEVSYYGYTF. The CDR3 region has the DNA TGTGCCAGCAGTGAGGTCAGTTACTATGGCTACACCTTC.